The 31 T cell receptor beta chains presented below share a single source sample, sequenced in a study of cytomegalovirus exposure and HLA in healthy donors. PCR was performed using 60 Vbeta and 13 Jbeta primers. Repertoires were generated with immunoSEQ multiplex PCR, while TCRdb's copy carries only in-frame clones and drops some. The sample lists 120,000 or so clones, 65% to 80% occurring once. Sequencing input: PBMCs. The receptors come from a young man in good health and CMV-seronegative.

The rearrangement joins TRBV6-4 to TRBJ2-1, with D perhaps TRBD2 (5 bases). The CDR3 length is 14 residues. The V gene lost 2 bases and the J gene lost 5 bases, with 10 bases spanning the gap. Germline assignment: CDR1 MRHNA and CDR2 SNTAGT. CDR3 sequence (DNA): TGTGCCAGCAGTGACGGACTGGAGAACAATGAGCAGTTCTTC. Translation gives CASSDGLENNEQFF.

The CDR3 DNA sequence: TGCAGCGTTGGCGTAACTGAAGCTTTCTTT. Residues: CSVGVTEAFF. This chain links TRBV29-1 with TRBJ1-1; unclear D gene. V was shortened by 4 bases and J by 5 bases, with 5 bases between the two germline ends. Looked up from germline, CDR1 is SQVTM and CDR2 is ANQGSEA. The CDR3 runs to 10 residues.

The rearrangement uses TRBV6-4 and TRBJ1-6; no clear D gene. The V and J ends lost 3 bases and 9 bases respectively, with 12 bases between them. Germline-derived CDR1 and CDR2 are MRHNA and SNTAGT. The CDR3 consists of 14 residues. The chain's CDR3 is CASSEGGSRSPLHF. Here the CDR3 DNA reads TGTGCCAGCAGTGAAGGAGGGTCTCGTTCACCCCTCCACTTT.

This clone appeared a single time. The rearrangement links TRBV6-6 to TRBJ1-4; TRBD1 aligns across 7 bases. V was pared by 5 bases and J by 8 bases, with 5 bases of the junction left unmatched. Germline V gives CDR1 MNHNY, CDR2 SVGAGI (reference sequence). The CDR3 extends over 13 amino acids. For the CDR3, the DNA is TGTGCCAGCAGTACACAGGGGAAGGAAAAACTGTTTTTT. This translates into CASSTQGKEKLFF.

In this sample, this clone turned up a few times. The chain carries TRBV15 and TRBJ1-5, with TRBD1 as a possible D gene (5 bases). The V gene's germline CDR1 is LNHNV and CDR2 YYDKDF (reference sequence). Trimming shortened V by 0 bases and J by 6 bases, and 12 bases separated the two germline ends. This CDR3 is built from 15 residues. The CDR3 nucleotides are TGTGCCACCAGCAGAGAGGGGGGGGTGGGTCAGCCCCAGCATTTT. Translated, it gives CATSREGGVGQPQHF.

The rearrangement links TRBV29-1 to TRBJ1-1, with TRBD1 identical over 9 bases. After removal of 4 bases from V and 1 base from J, the junction contained 10 bases not matched to a gene. This CDR3 region has 16 residues. Germline CDR1 reads SQVTM; CDR2 reads ANQGSEA. The chain's CDR3 is CSVGTGVGFGNTEAFF. DNA of the CDR3: TGCAGCGTTGGGACAGGGGTGGGGTTCGGGAACACTGAAGCTTTCTTT.

This sequence joins TRBV5-1 and TRBJ2-3; perhaps TRBD1 as D (5 bases). The CDR3 covers 17 residues. Trimming cost V 7 bases and J 0 bases, with 21 bases left between them. The germline V gene encodes CDR1 SGHRS and CDR2 YFSETQ. The CDR3 DNA is TGCGCCAGCCGAAGAGACGGTAGGGGTGCAAGCACAGATACGCAGTATTTT. Translating it yields CASRRDGRGASTDTQYF.

The chain couples TRBV28 to TRBJ1-2; 7 nucleotides line up with TRBD1. Trimming cost V 3 bases and J 5 bases; bases outside gene matches: 6. Germline V gene data show CDR1 as MDHEN and CDR2 as SYDVKM. The CDR3 spans 14 residues. The CDR3 loop reads CASSLRGLGYGYTF. CDR3 nucleotides: TGTGCCAGCAGTTTGAGGGGGCTCGGATATGGCTACACCTTC.

The chain recombines TRBV11-3 with TRBJ2-3; 11 nucleotides align to TRBD2. Germline trimming cut 4 bases from V and 1 base from J; bases unmatched to any gene: 1. The CDR3 contains 15 residues. Germline assignment: CDR1 SGHNT and CDR2 YENEEA. This CDR3 reads CASSSGLAGTDTQYF. CDR3 nucleotide sequence: TGTGCCAGCAGCTCGGGACTAGCGGGCACAGATACGCAGTATTTT.

This clone was seen more than once but under ten times. The chain combines TRBV15 with TRBJ2-7, with D perhaps TRBD1 (6 bases). V was clipped by 3 bases and J by 3 bases, with 9 bases between them. The CDR3 spans 13 residues. Germline lookup yields CDR1 LNHNV and CDR2 YYDKDF (reference sequence). The CDR3 nucleotides are TGTGCCACCAGCAGCAGGGGCCACTACGAGCAGTACTTC. Translating it yields CATSSRGHYEQYF.

In the case of this clone: At one boundary the junction diverges from the germline segment, which might be a read error. The chain is built from TRBV7-9 and TRBJ1-1; D gene uncertain. CDR1 is SEHNR and CDR2 is FQNEAQ in the germline V gene (reference sequence). The CDR3 contains 12 residues. The CDR3 here is CSSSLWQSEAFF. The DNA for the CDR3 is TGTTCCAGCAGCTTGTGGCAAAGTGAAGCTTTCTTT.

This chain uses TRBV6-1 with TRBJ1-5, with 7 positions matching TRBD1. V trimming: 3 bases; J trimming: 4 bases; junction bases outside the gene matches: 3. The CDR3 loop spans 14 amino acids. CDR1 is MNHNS and CDR2 is SASEGT in the germline V gene. The CDR3 region is CASSEGTENQPQHF. In DNA, the CDR3 is TGTGCCAGCAGTGAGGGGACAGAAAATCAGCCCCAGCATTTT.

This chain joins TRBV7-9 and TRBJ1-4, with 9 bases matching TRBD1. Germline CDR1 reads SEHNR; CDR2 reads FQNEAQ (reference sequence). The CDR3 consists of 14 residues. The V segment lost 4 bases and the J segment 5 bases; nucleotides outside the gene matches: 2. This CDR3 reads CASSSDRGNEKLFF. CDR3 sequence (DNA): TGTGCCAGCAGCTCGGACAGGGGAAATGAAAAACTGTTTTTT.

The chain employs TRBV7-2 and TRBJ2-7; D is ambiguous. The CDR3 totals 15 residues. Deletions cut 0 bases from V and 4 bases from J, with 13 bases between. Germline V CDR1 and CDR2: SGHTA, FQGNSA. CDR3 region: CASSLALSTKYEQYF. In DNA form, the CDR3 reads TGTGCCAGCAGCTTAGCGTTATCTACTAAGTACGAGCAGTACTTC.

This sequence joins TRBV19 and TRBJ2-3; 9 nucleotides agree with TRBD1. After removal of 2 bases from V and 15 bases from J, the junction contained 9 bases not matched to a gene. The CDR3 spans 13 residues. Germline CDR1 is LNHDA and CDR2 is SQIVND (reference sequence). The CDR3 region has the DNA TGTGCCAGTAGTATACCCGGGACAGGGCGAGTATATTTT. Protein: CASSIPGTGRVYF.

The rearrangement joins TRBV5-4 to TRBJ1-1; D unresolved. The CDR3 has 13 amino acids. Per germline, CDR1 SGHNT and CDR2 YYREEE (reference sequence). Trimming took off 4 bases at V and 6 bases at J, with 13 bases between the two ends. CDR3 bases: TGTGCCAGCAGCATAGAGTCGAGTTCTGAAGCTTTCTTT. This codes for CASSIESSSEAFF.

The chain couples TRBV19 to TRBJ1-1; D is perhaps TRBD1 (6 bases). CDR1 LNHDA and CDR2 SQIVND come from the germline V gene (reference sequence). V was cut by 7 bases and J by 1 base, with 13 bases left in between. The CDR3 is 14 amino acids. The CDR3 sequence: CASKRGTWNTEAFF. DNA of the CDR3: TGTGCCAGTAAAAGGGGGACCTGGAACACTGAAGCTTTCTTT.

The chain links TRBV27 to TRBJ1-2; 12 positions match TRBD1. V shed 5 bases and J 7 bases; nucleotides not matched to a gene: 5. There are 14 residues in the CDR3. Germline CDR1 and CDR2: MNHEY and SMNVEV (reference sequence). The CDR3 sequence is CASSTGQGAFGYTF. The DNA of the CDR3 is TGTGCCAGCAGTACGGGACAGGGGGCGTTTGGCTACACCTTC.

The chain uses TRBV29-1 and TRBJ1-2; D is undetermined. This CDR3 is built from 15 residues. Between the trimmed V and J ends, which lost 0 bases and 4 bases, there was a span of 15 bases. The germline V gene has CDR1 SQVTM and CDR2 ANQGSEA. The DNA for the CDR3 is TGCAGCGTTGAAGATCAAAGGCAGGCAAGCTATGGCTACACCTTC. It is translated as CSVEDQRQASYGYTF. The entire variable domain, with the rest obtained from reference TRBV29-1 and TRBJ1-2, is as follows: SAVISQKPSRDICQRGTSLTIQCQVDSQVTMMFWYRQQPGQSLTLIATANQGSEATYESGFVIDKFPISRPNLTFSTLTVSNMSPEDSSIYLCSVEDQRQASYGYTFGSGTRLTVV.

The chain links TRBV5-6 to TRBJ1-1; D may be TRBD1 (6 bases). Germline CDR1 reads SGHDT; CDR2 reads YYEEEE. The CDR3 is 14 residues long. The V end was cut by 4 bases, the J end by 2 bases, with 12 bases between. The CDR3 here is CASSLRGLNTEAFF. In DNA form, the CDR3 reads TGTGCCAGCAGCCTCAGGGGCTTAAACACTGAAGCTTTCTTT.

This chain uses TRBV15 with TRBJ2-3; TRBD2 matches 9 bases. The germline CDR1 and CDR2 sequences are LNHNV and YYDKDF (reference sequence). The V segment lost 9 bases and the J segment 2 bases; nucleotides outside the gene matches: 9. The CDR3 loop spans 15 amino acids. CDR3 in DNA: TGTGCCACGGAGCTTAGCGGGGGAACCACAGATACGCAGTATTTT. This gives the protein CATELSGGTTDTQYF.

This clone came up once. The genes are TRBV6-5 and TRBJ2-3, with a weak D call TRBD1 (7 bases). The CDR3 totals 16 residues. V lost 5 bases to trimming and J lost 5 bases, with 20 bases between them. Germline V gene sequence: CDR1 MNHEY, CDR2 SVGAGI. The CDR3 region is CASSHLTGTAGDTQYF. The CDR3 DNA sequence: TGTGCCAGCAGTCACTTAACCGGGACAGCGGGAGATACGCAGTATTTT.

A single count supports this clone. The rearrangement joins TRBV19 to TRBJ2-1; D not certain. The germline V gene has CDR1 LNHDA and CDR2 SQIVND (reference sequence). The V and J ends lost 5 bases and 0 bases respectively, with 17 bases between them. The CDR3 runs to 17 residues. The CDR3 spells CASSAYTRLSSYNEQFF. CDR3 nucleotides: TGTGCCAGTAGTGCCTATACGAGGTTGAGCTCCTACAATGAGCAGTTCTTC.

V is TRBV2 and J is TRBJ1-3; 9 bases match TRBD1. CDR3 size: 15 residues. Looked up from germline, CDR1 is SNHLY and CDR2 is FYNNEI. V shed 6 bases, J shed 0 bases, and the junction held 3 bases outside the gene matches. CDR3 sequence: CASSKTGGSGNTIYF. CDR3 nucleotides: TGTGCCAGCAGCAAGACAGGGGGCTCTGGAAACACCATATATTTT.

The V call is TRBV7-8, the J call TRBJ1-6; D gene ambiguous. The CDR3 extends over 16 amino acids. V was shortened by 3 bases and J by 0 bases, with 9 bases between the two germline ends. Germline-derived CDR1 and CDR2 are SGHVS and FQNEAQ. This CDR3 reads CASSFQRASYNSPLHF. The CDR3 DNA is TGTGCCAGCAGCTTCCAGCGTGCCTCCTATAATTCACCCCTCCACTTT.

The chain has TRBV9 and TRBJ2-3, with 7 bases lining up with TRBD1. The CDR3 runs 15 residues. V was clipped by 4 bases and J by 2 bases; unmatched bases: 7. In germline, CDR1 is SGDLS, CDR2 YYNGEE. The CDR3 loop is CASSPRTGSTDTQYF. CDR3 coding DNA: TGTGCCAGCAGCCCCCGGACAGGTTCCACAGATACGCAGTATTTT. Combining the CDR3 with reference TRBV9 and TRBJ2-3 gives the whole variable domain DSGVTQTPKHLITATGQRVTLRCSPRSGDLSVYWYQQSLDQGLQFLIQYYNGEERAKGNILERFSAQQFPDLHSELNLSSLELGDSALYFCASSPRTGSTDTQYFGPGTRLTVL.

The chain carries TRBV6-6 and TRBJ1-5; a possible D gene is TRBD1 (6 bases). Germline V CDR1 and CDR2: MNHNY, SVGAGI (reference sequence). The CDR3 is 15 amino acids. Trimming took 6 bases from V and 5 from J, leaving 17 bases between them. The CDR3 DNA is TGTGCCAGCAGCCTCGGACAGCCTCGAGATCAGCCCCAGCATTTT. This encodes CASSLGQPRDQPQHF.

The chain couples TRBV18 to TRBJ1-2; possibly TRBD1 for D (6 bases). Germline loops: CDR1 KGHSH, CDR2 LQKENI. V dropped 1 base and J dropped 3 bases, with 9 bases sitting between them. The CDR3 is 14 amino acids. CDR3 in amino acids: CASSPRAGDYGYTF. CDR3 DNA: TGTGCCAGCTCACCACGGGCAGGGGACTATGGCTACACCTTC. Complete variable domain (other parts from reference TRBV18 and TRBJ1-2): NAGVMQNPRHLVRRRGQEARLRCSPMKGHSHVYWYRQLPEEGLKFMVYLQKENIIDESGMPKERFSAEFPKEGPSILRIQQVVRGDSAAYFCASSPRAGDYGYTFGSGTRLTVV.

This clone is a singleton in its sample. The junction does not match germline at one end; this may be a read error. The rearrangement joins TRBV7-2 to TRBJ2-1, with D uncertain. CDR3 length: 16 amino acids. Germline CDR1 is SGHTA and CDR2 is FQGNSA. The CDR3 is CASTLKPVSSYNEQFF. CDR3 bases: TGTGCCAGCACCTTAAAACCTGTTAGCTCCTACAATGAGCAGTTCTTC. The whole variable domain, filled in from reference TRBV7-2 and TRBJ2-1, reads GAGVSQSPSNKVTEKGKDVELRCDPISGHTALYWYRQSLGQGLEFLIYFQGNSAPDKSGLPSDRFSAERTGGSVSTLTIQRTQQEDSAVYLCASTLKPVSSYNEQFFGPGTRLTVL.

This sequence joins TRBV9 and TRBJ1-2, with D possibly TRBD1 on 5 matching bases. The germline CDR1 and CDR2 sequences are SGDLS and YYNGEE. CDR3 size: 12 residues. V was trimmed by 8 bases and J by 4 bases, leaving 12 bases between them. In DNA form, the CDR3 reads TGTGCCAGTTCACAGACAGTCTATGGCTACACCTTC. This encodes CASSQTVYGYTF.

This clone occurred a few times. This chain uses TRBV30 with TRBJ1-2; 8 nucleotides match TRBD1. This CDR3 spans 12 amino acids. V was pared by 3 bases and J by 5 bases, with 2 bases of the junction left unmatched. Germline V gene data show CDR1 as GTSNPN and CDR2 as SVGIG (reference sequence). The CDR3 sequence is CAWSRTGYGYTF. The CDR3 region has the DNA TGTGCCTGGAGCCGGACAGGGTATGGCTACACCTTC.